Shown below are 17 T cell receptor beta chains from a single sample sequenced in a study of vaccination effects on CD4 cells after COVID-19. CD4+ T cells specific for antigen were expanded with viral peptide pools by the ViraFEST assay before sequencing. Researchers isolated CD4+ T cells once 9 to 11 days of culture had elapsed. It was two doses of either the BNT162b2 or mRNA-1273 vaccine that participants received. These receptors lack a known antigen. Profiling relied on immunoSEQ multiplex PCR, and the TCRdb table lists in-frame clones only, not all of them. The sample gives 80,000 to 95,000 clones, around 77% of which show up once; roughly 1.1% is in the top ten. The specimen was CD4+ T cells from PBMCs cultured with HCoV-OC43 spike peptides, collected after COVID-19 vaccination. Subset defined: HCoV-OC43 spike overlapping peptide pool stimulation. Receptors were obtained from a human donor who received a COVID-19 vaccine.

The CDR3 is CASSLSPSGNTDTQYF. In DNA form, the CDR3 reads TGTGCCAGCAGCTTATCGCCTAGCGGGAACACAGATACGCAGTATTTT. The V gene is TRBV11-1, the J gene TRBJ2-3, with TRBD2 identical over 9 bases. This CDR3 spans 16 amino acids. Trimming removed 2 bases from V and 2 bases from J; junction bases left unmatched: 5. Germline CDR1 and CDR2: SGHAT and FQDESV (reference sequence).

V gene TRBV6-5 combines with J gene TRBJ2-3; TRBD2 agrees at 11 bases. Looked up from germline, CDR1 is MNHEY and CDR2 is SVGAGI. The V and J ends lost 8 bases and 3 bases, in that order; junction bases with no gene match: 7. The CDR3 totals 15 residues. Here the CDR3 DNA reads TGTGCCAGCCAGAGACTAGCGGGATGGACAGATACGCAGTATTTT. This codes for CASQRLAGWTDTQYF.

The genes are TRBV7-3 and TRBJ2-2, with TRBD2 as a possible D gene (6 bases). V was cut by 2 bases and J by 4 bases, with 17 bases left in between. The CDR3 totals 17 residues. Germline CDR1 and CDR2: SGHTA and FQGTGA. The CDR3 DNA reads TGTGCCAGCAGCTTATACTCGGGACTCGCCCCCACCGGGGAGCTGTTTTTT. This codes for CASSLYSGLAPTGELFF.

The rearrangement joins TRBV24-1 to TRBJ2-5; 9 bases align to TRBD1. Unmatched junction bases numbered 8, after V lost 6 bases and J lost 4 bases. The CDR3 totals 15 residues. Germline-derived CDR1 and CDR2 are KGHDR and SFDVKD. The CDR3 DNA sequence: TGTGCCACCAGTCCTCCTACAGGGGGCATAGAGACCCAGTACTTC. It yields the protein CATSPPTGGIETQYF.

The V and J genes are TRBV6-2 or TRBV6-3 and TRBJ2-7; D is uncertain. The CDR3 sequence is 17 residues long. In germline, CDR1 is MNHEY, CDR2 SVGEGT. V shed 0 bases and J shed 3 bases, with 18 bases lying between them. The CDR3 DNA is TGTGCCAGCAGTTACTCGCCGGCCAGAAAGAGTCTCTACGAGCAGTACGTC. This encodes CASSYSPARKSLYEQYV.

The chain carries TRBV27 and TRBJ2-7, with D uncertain. CDR1 and CDR2 from the germline V gene are MNHEY and SMNVEV (reference sequence). The CDR3 consists of 12 residues. Trimming stripped 3 bases from V and 0 bases from J, with 3 bases between. The CDR3 sequence: CASSFPSYEQYV. The CDR3 bases are TGTGCCAGCAGTTTCCCCTCCTACGAGCAGTACGTC.

The chain has TRBV6-1 and TRBJ2-2; 9 bases match TRBD1. The CDR3 is 16 residues long. CDR1 and CDR2 (germline): MNHNS, SASEGT. V shed 0 bases, J shed 6 bases, and the junction held 5 bases outside the gene matches. The CDR3 protein is CASSEAGTGRPGELFF. The CDR3 bases are TGTGCCAGCAGTGAAGCGGGGACAGGGAGGCCCGGGGAGCTGTTTTTT.

This clone was picked up one time. This chain connects TRBV5-4 to TRBJ2-3, with TRBD2 matching over 10 bases. Germline V lookup: CDR1 SGHNT, CDR2 YYREEE (reference sequence). This CDR3 contains 15 residues. The V and J ends lost 4 bases and 4 bases, in that order; junction bases with no gene match: 6. CDR3 DNA sequence: TGTGCCAGCAGCATGAAAAGCGGGGGGGCAGATACGCAGTATTTT. It encodes CASSMKSGGADTQYF.

The rearrangement links TRBV19 to TRBJ2-3; perhaps TRBD2 as D (5 bases). The V gene's germline CDR1 is LNHDA and CDR2 SQIVND (reference sequence). V was clipped by 3 bases and J by 1 base, with 14 bases between them. This CDR3 region has 16 residues. The chain's CDR3 is CASSIGIPPRTDTQYF. DNA of the CDR3: TGTGCCAGTAGTATCGGGATTCCTCCGCGCACAGATACGCAGTATTTT.

J is TRBJ1-6 and V is TRBV2; 7 nucleotides align to TRBD1. J lost 10 bases, V lost 6 bases, and 12 bases had no gene match. Germline CDR1 and CDR2: SNHLY and FYNNEI. This CDR3 has 15 residues. The CDR3 DNA is TGTGCCAGCAGGGCCACAGGGGAAACTTACTCACCCCTCCACTTT. Protein: CASRATGETYSPLHF. Full variable domain (rest looked up from reference TRBV2 and TRBJ1-6): EPEVTQTPSHQVTQMGQEVILRCVPISNHLYFYWYRQILGQKVEFLVSFYNNEISEKSEIFDDQFSVERPDGSNFTLKIRSTKLEDSAMYFCASRATGETYSPLHFGNGTRLTVT.

This chain connects TRBV5-5 to TRBJ2-3; D gene unclear. Germline CDR1 and CDR2: SGHKS and YYEKEE (reference sequence). V dropped 0 bases and J dropped 4 bases, with 12 bases sitting between them. The CDR3 contains 15 residues. DNA of the CDR3: TGTGCCAGCAGCTTGGCTGGACGCCCCCCAGATACGCAGTATTTT. Translating gives CASSLAGRPPDTQYF.

The chain recombines TRBV19 with TRBJ2-5; 8 bases agree with TRBD2. The CDR3 contains 16 residues. The junction had 6 bases not matched to a gene; V was cut back by 1 base and J by 2 bases. Looked up from germline, CDR1 is LNHDA and CDR2 is SQIVND (reference sequence). For the CDR3, the DNA is TGTGCCAGTAGTATAGGACGGCCTAGCGGGCAAGAGACCCAGTACTTC. This encodes CASSIGRPSGQETQYF.

This clone has just a few counts. This rearrangement joins TRBV6-6 to TRBJ1-6; 9 bases map to TRBD1. The germline gives CDR1 MNHNY, CDR2 SVGAGI (reference sequence). This CDR3 has 14 residues. Losses at the gene ends were 6 bases for V and 7 bases for J; bases not matched to a gene: 4. The CDR3 coding sequence is TGTGCCAGCAGACCCGGACAGGGGAATTCACCCCTCCACTTT. Protein product: CASRPGQGNSPLHF.

This clone was picked up one time. The chain carries TRBV30 and TRBJ1-4, with TRBD1 matching over 12 bases. With 0 bases clipped from V and 9 bases from J, the junction kept 11 bases outside the gene matches. The CDR3 sequence is 17 residues long. The germline CDR1 and CDR2 sequences are GTSNPN and SVGIG (reference sequence). In DNA, the CDR3 is TGTGCCTGGAGTGTTCGCAAATCCGGGACAGGGGGCCAAAAACTGTTTTTT. It specifies CAWSVRKSGTGGQKLFF.

This clone was counted between two and nine times. The chain recombines TRBV3-1 (or the pseudogene TRBV3-2) with TRBJ1-6; D is undetermined. Per the germline V gene, CDR1 is LGHDT and CDR2 is YNNKEL (reference sequence). The V and J ends lost 0 bases and 7 bases respectively, with 13 bases between them. The CDR3 length is 16 residues. The CDR3 coding sequence is TGTGCCAGCAGCCAAGATCTGCAAGTGAGAAATTCACCCCTCCACTTT. Protein sequence: CASSQDLQVRNSPLHF.

There are a few counts of this clone. The V and J genes are TRBV25-1 and TRBJ1-1; D is perhaps TRBD1 (5 bases). The CDR3 runs 14 residues. V lost 4 bases and J 0 bases, leaving 9 bases between the germline ends. Germline V gene data show CDR1 as MGHDK and CDR2 as SYGVNS. The CDR3 DNA reads as TGTGCCAGCAGTGCCGGGACGGTGAACACTGAAGCTTTCTTT. Residues: CASSAGTVNTEAFF.

The chain is built from TRBV5-8 and TRBJ2-3; D is undetermined. Germline CDR1 reads SGHTS; CDR2 reads YDEGEE. CDR3 size: 13 residues. V lost 7 bases, J lost 0 bases, and 9 bases lay in between. CDR3 sequence (DNA): TGTGCCAGCCCCACGACTAGCACAGATACGCAGTATTTT. It translates to CASPTTSTDTQYF.